This T cell receptor (beta chain) was sequenced during a study of STAT5B mutations in CD4+ large granular lymphocyte leukemia. The study's findings and limits: Without putative leukemic clones, patient CD4-sorted repertoires remained more clonal than healthy CD4+ repertoires.

Turning to this clone: The antigen remains undetermined.

Trimming removed 0 bases at V and 2 bases at J, with 14 bases between. The CDR3 has 16 amino acids. Germline lookup yields CDR1 LGHNA and CDR2 YNFKEQ. This was a survey-level run. Per the authors' pipeline: Lowest detectable productive clonotype frequency was 2.59 x 10-5. Clones were sequenced by immunoSEQ multiplex PCR, and TCRdb holds only the in-frame ones, with some missing. The DNA was the basis for D and trimming; V, J and clone size are from that table. The sample yields roughly 46,000 clones, about 86% seen once. The receptor comes from a human donor in good health. The chain joins TRBV4-2 to TRBJ2-7, with a possible D match to TRBD2 (6 bases). Sequencing was done on a sample of CD4+ T cells from blood buffy coats. Here the CDR3 reads CASSQERGVLAYEQYF. The CDR3 DNA reads as TGTGCCAGCAGCCAAGAACGCGGGGTATTAGCCTACGAGCAGTACTTC.